This TCR beta chain was sequenced in a study of regulatory T cells in long-lasting Graves disease (dated by TCRdb to the early 2020s). For the study in its entirety: Newly diagnosed Graves' disease patients had taken antithyroid drugs for less than 3 months. The study was conducted in China and was registered as a clinical trial. Peripheral blood TCR sequencing and RNA sequencing compared persistent Graves' disease patients with newly diagnosed Graves' disease patients. A total of around 35 samples underwent TCR sequencing: 13 from persistent and approximately 20 from newly diagnosed Graves' disease patients. The paper as a whole reports these results and caveats: As a limitation, the authors acknowledged that the small sample size may reduce accuracy. Preferential use of TRBV28, TRBJ1-2 and TRBJ2-5 was observed in persistent disease, whereas TRBV20-1 and TRBJ2-1 were favored in newly diagnosed disease. Only peripheral blood was studied, because thyroid tissue, the primary lesion, was inaccessible. A larger number of public clonotypes was shared among persistent patients (approximately 3,000) than among newly diagnosed patients (around 870). Sequencing and analysis were limited to the TCR beta chain. Compared with newly diagnosed patients, persistent Graves' disease patients had lower TCR Shannon entropy and fewer highly expanded clones, which suggests clonal expansion.

The meaning of the sample's time point label: newly diagnosed GD, antithyroid drugs for less than 3 months. RNA was extracted from PBMCs in TRIzol for both TCR sequencing and RNA sequencing. Graves' disease was diagnosed according to American Thyroid Association guidelines. Patients were recruited from an endocrinology department in Xi'an, China. Each patient gave approximately 10 milliliters of peripheral blood, collected in an EDTA anticoagulant tube. Ficoll Paque Plus density gradient separation was used to isolate PBMCs, and no additional T cell sorting was done. An Agilent 2100 Bioanalyzer and agarose gel were used to assess RNA quality, and a NanoDrop 2000 was used to measure RNA concentration. Receptor amplification or capture employed multiplex PCR. Sequencer: Illumina HiSeq 4000. TCR beta libraries were built with iRepertoire HTBI primers and Arm-PCR amplification of CDR3 regions. Before sequencing, the PCR products went through gel purification. The authors' pipeline ran thus. Gene usage analysis of CDR3 amino acid clonotypes used the approximately 62 TRBV and about 14 TRBJ segments found across samples. COPE and FqMerger were used to merge the filtered high-quality paired reads into contigs. BLAST was used to align contigs to IMGT TRBV, TRBD and TRBJ reference genes, and CDR3 was defined according to IMGT. Clonotypes above 0.1% frequency were classified as highly expanded clones. Repertoire diversity was measured by Shannon entropy, and V-J evenness by the Gini coefficient. A clonotype found in more than one individual was treated as public. TCRdb took the public reads, trimmed them with fastp at Q25, ran MiXCR for clone calling and kept in-frame beta chains. CDR3 protein sequences are deduplicated, and each keeps its most common genes and DNA. These V and J calls are TCRdb output, not the study's own analysis. Across this sample there are approximately 460,000 distinct CDR3 sequences, with roughly 15% seen only once. The biggest ten clones account for around 10% of the sample.

Looking up the germline V gene (reference sequence) yields CDR1 DFQATT and CDR2 SNEGSKA. V ends up 0 bases short and J 5 bases short, with an unmatched junction base count of 3. The CDR3 holds 14 amino acids from the cysteine to the phenylalanine. CDR3 DNA only is kept here, 42 bases in frame from base 1. About this clonotype: Its specific antigen is unknown. Base qualities are not recorded, but no much larger clone differs from it by a single base.

These data were also reused for a study on T cells in Graves' hyperthyroidism and ophthalmopathy. The second publication reports: Graves' hyperthyroidism was defined as stable when no progression to ophthalmopathy occurred over 18 months of follow-up. Hyperthyroidism patients were newly diagnosed, with disease duration under 2 months, and aged 18 to 65 years. Any patient with an uncontrolled infection, another autoimmune disease, pregnancy or lactation was excluded. Diagnoses were established on the basis of clinical symptoms, serum thyroxine and TRAb, thyroid ultrasound, and orbital computed tomography. For the first round of RT-PCR on the TCR CDR3, the HTBI primer set was used together with the Qiagen OneStep RT-PCR kit. Blood samples also contained most of the expanded thyroid clonotypes (frequency above 0.001), which suggests that blood repertoires may reflect thyroid immune responses. Ophthalmopathy was separated from stable hyperthyroidism by a 13 V-J signature model, with over 85% sensitivity and approximately 84% specificity obtained in cross-validation and 80%/75% obtained in testing. In validation, progression to ophthalmopathy was predicted by the model with approximately 67% sensitivity and 72.22% specificity, a median of roughly 6 months before onset. To identify TCR V-J signatures that set the groups apart, the researchers used a discovery cohort of about a hundred patients, made up of about 44 with Graves' ophthalmopathy and 57 with stable Graves' hyperthyroidism. Prospective prediction of ophthalmopathy was tested in an independent validation cohort of about 19 hyperthyroidism patients and 15 to 17 patients who later progressed to ophthalmopathy. The roughly 94 discovery patients were randomly divided into training and test sets at a 7:3 ratio. In over five Graves' hyperthyroidism patients, the study also compared T-cell repertoires from thyroid tissue with T-cell repertoires from blood. After sampling, hyperthyroidism patients received methimazole starting at 30 mg daily, and ophthalmopathy patients received high-dose intravenous methylprednisolone. Libraries were constructed in a second round of multiplex PCR, after which size selection and purification were performed. Sequencing of the libraries was done on an Illumina HiSeq2000 using paired-end 100 bp reads. SOAPnuke was used to process the raw data, removing reads that contained adapters or uncalled bases, had a mean Phred below 15, or lacked an exact match to the constant primer or identifier. COPE v1.2.5 was used to merge the high-quality paired reads, and each unique nucleotide sequence was defined as a clonotype. MiTCR v1.1 was used to align clonotypes to the IMGT TRBV, TRBD and TRBJ reference segments. Only V-J combinations with frequency above 0.0001, covering about 99% of repertoires, were analysed. A TCS score was defined as the ratio of F50 (clonal expansion) to E x V (chaos), with BLOSUM62-based TCRdist applied between CDR3 peptides within each V-J. Welch's t-statistics and random forest reduced fewer than 550 V-J features to some 14, which were used in a naive Bayes classifier (R e1071). No statistical method was used to set the sample size in advance, and investigators knew the group allocation. The paper reports TCR Vbeta CDR3 sequencing of some 140 peripheral blood samples: around 41 ophthalmopathy, under 85 hyperthyroidism and around 17 progressor patients.

The chain employs TRBV20-1 and TRBJ2-2; 7 central bases correspond to TRBD1. The clonotype comes from a woman in her twenties or thirties with Graves disease. Donor details come from another sample of the same person, matched by shared clones. The source material was peripheral blood mononuclear cells (PBMCs), sampled at new diagnosis, from a patient treated with antithyroid drugs. The DNA sequence is as follows: TGCAGTGCTAGAGAAGACAGGGCGACCGGGGAGCTGTTTTTT. Its translation reads: CSAREDRATGELFF.